This T cell receptor beta chain came from a study of type 1 regulatory T cells. Turning to the study itself: T-allo10 is a Tr1-enriched, alloantigen-specific CD4 T cell product made in vitro.

TCRdb itself ran the reads through MiXCR, one entry per CDR3 protein. Among some 90,000 distinct CDR3 sequences listed, roughly 28% were seen once. Germline V gene data show CDR1 as SGHTA and CDR2 as FQGTGA. This CDR3 region has 16 residues. V trimming: 6 bases; J trimming: 0 bases; junction bases outside the gene matches: 5. Input material: CD4+ T cells, either the whole sample or a sorted fraction (not recorded which). The TCR was taken from a human donor in good health. The genes are TRBV7-3 and TRBJ2-2; 9 bases fit TRBD2. Written as DNA, the CDR3 is TGTGCCAGCAGTCCTTCTAGCGGGGCGAACACCGGGGAGCTGTTTTTT. The encoded protein is CASSPSSGANTGELFF.